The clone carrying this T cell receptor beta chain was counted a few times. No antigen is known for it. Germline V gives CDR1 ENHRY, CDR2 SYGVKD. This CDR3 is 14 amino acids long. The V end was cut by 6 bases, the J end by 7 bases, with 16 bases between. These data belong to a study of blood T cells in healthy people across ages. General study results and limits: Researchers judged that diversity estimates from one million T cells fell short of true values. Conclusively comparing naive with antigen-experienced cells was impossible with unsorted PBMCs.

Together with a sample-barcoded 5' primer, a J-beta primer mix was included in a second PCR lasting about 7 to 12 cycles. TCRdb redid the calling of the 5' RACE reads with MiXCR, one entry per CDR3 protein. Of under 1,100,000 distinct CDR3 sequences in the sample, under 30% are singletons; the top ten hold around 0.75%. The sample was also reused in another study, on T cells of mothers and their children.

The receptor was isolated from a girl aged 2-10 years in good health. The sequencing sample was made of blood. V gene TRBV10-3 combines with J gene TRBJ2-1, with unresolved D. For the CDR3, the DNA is TGTGCCATCAGACCGGGCCTACCCAAAAATGAGCAGTTCTTC. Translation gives CAIRPGLPKNEQFF.